Listed below are T cell receptor beta chains from one sample, sequenced in a study of T cell responses to AZD1222 COVID-19 vaccine. Clones were read by immunoSEQ multiplex PCR, and TCRdb kept only the in-frame ones, dropping some. This table has fewer than 250,000 clones, about 93% appearing once. The sample here was peripheral blood, taken on day 0 of MenACWY control vaccination. The receptors derive from an adult in good health. Each CDR3 is given with its conserved first and last residue. The order of the fields is J gene, V gene, CDR3 protein.

>TRBJ1-2|TRBV3-1/TRBV3-2
CASRDKGIALGGYTF
>TRBJ2-5|TRBV5-1
CASSLEARGFETQYF
>TRBJ1-4|TRBV2
CASSAGQGSGEKLFF
>TRBJ2-3|TRBV4-2
CASSQDRGAHRTDTQYF
>TRBJ2-6|TRBV7-2
CASSLQTALGSGANVLTF
>TRBJ1-4|TRBV3-1/TRBV3-2
CASSRKQGATEKLFF
>TRBJ1-2|TRBV3-1/TRBV3-2
CASSLGQAQYGYTF
>TRBJ1-4|TRBV2
CASSEGGEKLFF
>TRBJ1-1|TRBV4-3
CASSQAVNTEAFF
>TRBJ2-7|TRBV27
CASSLSPGFYEQYF
>TRBJ1-2|TRBV18
CASSPLDSLGYGYTF
>TRBJ1-1|TRBV29-1
CSVEGQGEEAFF
>TRBJ1-5|TRBV4-1
CASSQDSADNQPQHF
>TRBJ1-1|TRBV29-1
CSVETTENTEAFF
>TRBJ2-7|TRBV6-5
CASSHGSGGTYEQYF
>TRBJ1-2|TRBV6-5
CASSPQGYYGYTF